The clone carrying this T cell receptor (beta chain) has a count of ten or more. Its antigen is undetermined. CDR3 size: 16 residues. Germline CDR1 LGHDT, CDR2 YNNKEL (reference sequence). V dropped 0 bases and J dropped 4 bases, with 15 bases sitting between them. This sample is drawn from a study of breast tumors, draining lymph nodes, adjacent tissues. Study-wide results and limits: Tumor TCR diversity was below lymph nodes but above nontumor tissue. Tumor T cell lymph node origin was a supported hypothesis, not proven.

Breast cancer patients provided tissue from their axillary draining lymph nodes. TCRdb re-derived calls from the multiplex PCR reads in MiXCR, one entry per CDR3 protein. This sample has 84,000 or so distinct CDR3 sequences; around 29% occur once, and the top ten carry over 8%. This clonotype was sampled from a female donor with breast cancer. Some clones in this sample may be carry-over from other donors' samples. The chain combines TRBV3-1 with TRBJ1-2; D gene ambiguous. The material sequenced was axillary lymph node tissue. CDR3 sequence reads: CASSQESVGLVYGYTF. The CDR3 DNA reads TGTGCCAGCAGCCAAGAAAGTGTCGGGCTGGTCTATGGCTACACCTTC.